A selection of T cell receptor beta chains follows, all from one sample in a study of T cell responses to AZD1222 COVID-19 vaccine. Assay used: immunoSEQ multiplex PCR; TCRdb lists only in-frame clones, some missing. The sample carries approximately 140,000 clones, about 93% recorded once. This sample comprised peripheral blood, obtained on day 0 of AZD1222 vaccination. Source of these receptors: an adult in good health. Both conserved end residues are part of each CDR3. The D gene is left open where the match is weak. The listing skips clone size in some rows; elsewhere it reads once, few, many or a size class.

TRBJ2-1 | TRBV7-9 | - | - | CASSATNRLGDEQFF | TGTGCCAGCAGCGCTACCAACCGCCTTGGGGATGAGCAGTTCTTC
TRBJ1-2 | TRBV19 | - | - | CASSIDFLPGYTF | TGTGCCAGTAGTATAGATTTTTTACCGGGCTACACCTTC
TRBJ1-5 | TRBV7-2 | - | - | CASSSRMLSNQPQHF | TGTGCCAGCAGCTCCAGGATGCTTAGCAATCAGCCCCAGCATTTT
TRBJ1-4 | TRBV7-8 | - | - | CASSLGQLNEKLFF | TGTGCCAGCAGCTTAGGACAGCTTAATGAAAAACTGTTTTTT
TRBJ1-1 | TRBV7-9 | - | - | CASSLGQGFTEAFF | TGTGCCAGCAGCTTAGGTCAGGGGTTCACTGAAGCTTTCTTT
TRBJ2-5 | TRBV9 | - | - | CASSQDRETQYF | TGTGCCAGCAGCCAAGACAGGGAGACCCAGTACTTC
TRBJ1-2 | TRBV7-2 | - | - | CASSLEGGYWGYTF | TGTGCCAGCAGCTTAGAAGGAGGGTACTGGGGCTACACCTTC
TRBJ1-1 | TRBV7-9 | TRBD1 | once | CASSLAGGGEAFF | TGTGCCAGCAGCTTGGCAGGGGGCGGTGAAGCTTTCTTT
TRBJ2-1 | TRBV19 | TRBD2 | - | CASSVLAGVSNEQFF | TGTGCCAGTAGTGTACTAGCGGGAGTTTCCAATGAGCAGTTCTTC
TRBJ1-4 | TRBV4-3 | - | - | CASSQDAGNNEKLFF | TGCGCCAGCAGCCAAGATGCAGGGAATAATGAAAAACTGTTTTTT
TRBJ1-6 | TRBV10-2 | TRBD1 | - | CASRLNRGDNSPLHF | TGCGCCAGCAGACTTAACAGGGGCGATAATTCACCCCTCCACTTT
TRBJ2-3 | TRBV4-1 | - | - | CASSQEGGTDTQYF | TGCGCCAGCAGCCAAGAAGGGGGAACAGATACGCAGTATTTT
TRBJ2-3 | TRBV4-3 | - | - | CASSQDRTATSTDTQYF | TGCGCCAGCAGCCAAGACCGGACAGCTACTAGCACAGATACGCAGTATTTT
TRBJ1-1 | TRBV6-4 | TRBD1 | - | CASSPGQGAVDTEAFF | TGTGCCAGCAGCCCCGGACAGGGGGCTGTGGACACTGAAGCTTTCTTT
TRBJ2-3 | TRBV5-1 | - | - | CASTAGSGAGTDTQYF | TGCGCCAGCACCGCGGGGTCGGGGGCAGGCACAGATACGCAGTATTTT
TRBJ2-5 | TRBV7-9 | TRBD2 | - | CASSSGTSETGSQYF | TGTGCCAGCAGCTCCGGGACTAGCGAGACCGGGTCCCAGTACTTC
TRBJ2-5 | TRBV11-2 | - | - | CASSQGPGEQETQYF | TGTGCCAGCAGCCAAGGGCCAGGGGAGCAAGAGACCCAGTACTTC
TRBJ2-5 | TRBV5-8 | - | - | CASSLHGTQYF | TGTGCCAGCAGCTTACATGGGACCCAGTACTTC
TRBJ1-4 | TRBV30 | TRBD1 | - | CAWSRGTGATNEKLFF | TGTGCCTGGAGTCGTGGGACAGGTGCAACTAATGAAAAACTGTTTTTT
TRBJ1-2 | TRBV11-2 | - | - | CASSLEGEGVYGYTF | TGTGCCAGCAGCTTAGAAGGGGAGGGTGTCTATGGCTACACCTTC
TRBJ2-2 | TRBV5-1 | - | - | CASSPGGSTGELFF | TGCGCCAGCAGTCCTGGGGGAAGCACCGGGGAGCTGTTTTTT
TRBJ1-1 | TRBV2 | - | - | CASVGSRNTEAFF | TGTGCCAGCGTGGGGTCTAGGAACACTGAAGCTTTCTTT
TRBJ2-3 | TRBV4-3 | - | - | CASSQDRAGTDTQYF | TGCGCCAGCAGCCAAGATAGGGCGGGTACAGATACGCAGTATTTT
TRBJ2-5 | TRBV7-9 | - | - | CASSLSLVEGGETQYF | TGTGCCAGCAGCTTAAGTTTGGTGGAGGGTGGAGAGACCCAGTACTTC
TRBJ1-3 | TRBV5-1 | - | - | CASSSRLSGNTIYF | TGCGCCAGCAGCAGCAGACTCTCTGGAAACACCATATATTTT
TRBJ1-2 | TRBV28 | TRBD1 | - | CASSFASTPGQGFSDYGYTF | TGTGCCAGCAGTTTCGCATCAACACCGGGACAGGGTTTTTCGGACTATGGCTACACCTTC
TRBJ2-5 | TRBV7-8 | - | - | CASRHYGDSVQETQYF | TGTGCCAGCAGGCATTATGGGGATTCTGTCCAAGAGACCCAGTACTTC
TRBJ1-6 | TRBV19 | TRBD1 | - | CASSDRGIWSPLHF | TGTGCCAGTAGTGACAGGGGAATTTGGTCACCCCTCCACTTT
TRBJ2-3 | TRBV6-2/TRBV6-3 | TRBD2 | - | CASSYPGGADTQYF | TGTGCCAGCAGTTACCCGGGGGGGGCAGATACGCAGTATTTT
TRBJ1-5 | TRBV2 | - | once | CASDPESNQPQHF | TGTGCCAGCGACCCGGAATCCAATCAGCCCCAGCATTTT
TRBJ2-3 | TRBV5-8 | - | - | CASSLRGADTQYF | TGTGCCAGCAGCTTGAGGGGGGCAGATACGCAGTATTTT
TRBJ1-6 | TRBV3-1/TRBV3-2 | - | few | CASSMGPWHSPLHF | TGTGCCAGCAGCATGGGACCGTGGCACTCACCCCTCCACTTT
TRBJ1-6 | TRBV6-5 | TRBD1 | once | CASSATGSNSPLHF | TGTGCCAGCAGCGCGACAGGGAGTAATTCACCCCTCCACTTT
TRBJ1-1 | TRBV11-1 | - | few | CASSKKRMNTEAFF | TGTGCCAGCAGTAAAAAACGGATGAACACTGAAGCTTTCTTT
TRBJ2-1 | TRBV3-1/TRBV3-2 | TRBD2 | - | CASSQGLCGTPGLADNEQFF | TGTGCCAGCAGCCAAGGGCTCTGCGGTACACCGGGACTAGCGGACAATGAGCAGTTCTTC
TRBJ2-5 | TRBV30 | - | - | CAWSRAYKETQYF | TGTGCCTGGAGTAGGGCCTACAAAGAGACCCAGTACTTC
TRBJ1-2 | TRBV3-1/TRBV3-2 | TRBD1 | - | CASSQAAGGGYGYTF | TGTGCCAGCAGCCAAGCGGCAGGGGGCGGGTATGGCTACACCTTC
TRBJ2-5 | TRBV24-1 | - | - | CATSAAGRETQYF | TGTGCCACCAGTGCTGCGGGAAGAGAGACCCAGTACTTC